Shown below are 18 T cell receptor beta chains from a single sample sequenced in a study of OX40 agonist ivuxolimab in advanced cancers. Receptors were amplified or captured by the immunoSEQ multiplex PCR assay. This immuneACCESS table, as held by TCRdb, lists in-frame sequences with V and J called but not all clones. Of the missing ones, under half trace to an unresolved V gene in checked studies; the others have no known cause. The sample yields about 70,000 clones; about 91% were counted once. The top ten constitute around 2.8% of the sample. This material consisted of CD4+ or CD8+ T cells sorted from blood, taken in a trial of the OX40 agonist ivuxolimab. All receptors derive from an adult with an advanced solid tumor such as melanoma, head and neck, liver or kidney cancer.

The chain is built from TRBV18 and TRBJ2-5; 14 bases map to TRBD2. The closer fit of TRBJ2-7 to the DNA end suggests the J call may be wrong. From germline, CDR1 is KGHSH and CDR2 LQKENI. The length of the CDR3 is 17 residues. CDR3 DNA sequence: TGTGCCAGCTCAACCGGGACTAGCGGGAGAGGGGGCTACGAGCAGTACTTC. Translated, it gives CASSTGTSGRGGYEQYF.

Only one count was recorded for this clone. The chain employs TRBV19 and TRBJ2-2; 12 positions agree with TRBD1. Germline CDR1 LNHDA, CDR2 SQIVND (reference sequence). This CDR3 spans 18 amino acids. V was clipped by 6 bases and J by 0 bases; unmatched bases: 8. CDR3 DNA: TGTGCCAGTAGCAGGGCGGGGACAGGGGGCGCGAACACCGGGGAGCTGTTTTTT. It codes for CASSRAGTGGANTGELFF.

V and J are TRBV7-8 and TRBJ2-7; D is unresolved. Germline lookup yields CDR1 SGHVS and CDR2 FQNEAQ. The CDR3 has 13 residues. Between the trimmed V and J ends, which lost 1 base and 5 bases, there was a span of 9 bases. CDR3 residues: CASSLVLGNEQYF. Written as DNA, the CDR3 is TGTGCCAGCAGCTTAGTATTAGGGAACGAGCAGTACTTC.

The gene calls are TRBV19 and TRBJ1-5; D is undetermined. V was clipped by 6 bases and J by 7 bases, with 19 bases between them. The CDR3 spans 15 residues. The V gene's germline CDR1 is LNHDA and CDR2 SQIVND (reference sequence). CDR3 in DNA: TGTGCCAGTAGCAACCGGGCCCGAGGTGGGCAGCCCCAGCATTTT. Its protein is CASSNRARGGQPQHF.

This chain uses TRBV5-5 with TRBJ2-7; TRBD2 agrees at 10 bases. The germline CDR1 and CDR2 sequences are SGHKS and YYEKEE (reference sequence). This CDR3 has 17 amino acids. With V trimmed by 0 bases and J by 1 base, 7 bases remained unmatched. DNA of the CDR3: TGTGCCAGCAGCTTGGGGCTAGCGGGAGTGAAGTCCTACGAGCAGTACTTC. Protein sequence: CASSLGLAGVKSYEQYF.

This clone was found a few times. The chain joins TRBV2 to TRBJ2-2; TRBD1 matches 7 bases. This CDR3 is built from 14 residues. Losses at the gene ends were 4 bases for V and 5 bases for J; bases not matched to a gene: 4. The V gene's germline CDR1 is SNHLY and CDR2 FYNNEI. The CDR3 region is CASSGDRATGELFF. DNA for the CDR3: TGTGCCAGCAGTGGTGACAGGGCAACCGGGGAGCTGTTTTTT.

The rearrangement uses TRBV11-2 and TRBJ2-3; the match to TRBD2 covers 10 bases. Germline CDR1 SGHAT, CDR2 FQNNGV. The V segment lost 1 base and the J segment 3 bases; nucleotides outside the gene matches: 4. The CDR3 extends over 16 amino acids. CDR3 sequence reads: CASSLASGSDTDTQYF. The CDR3 nucleotides are TGTGCCAGCAGCTTAGCTAGCGGGAGTGATACAGATACGCAGTATTTT.

The chain links TRBV11-3 to TRBJ2-7, with D perhaps given as TRBD1 or TRBD2 (5 bases each). Germline V gives CDR1 SGHNT, CDR2 YENEEA. The CDR3 sequence is 17 residues long. Trimming pared 5 bases from V and 3 bases from J, leaving 23 bases between. The DNA of the CDR3 is TGTGCCAGCAGCCCAGGGACGTTTTTGGCCCCTCTCTACGAGCAGTACTTC. Its translation: CASSPGTFLAPLYEQYF.

This rearrangement joins TRBV2 to TRBJ2-7; D is perhaps TRBD2 (6 bases). CDR1 and CDR2 (germline): SNHLY, FYNNEI. The CDR3 spans 13 residues. The germline V and J ends were trimmed by 1 base and 6 bases, with 10 bases remaining between them. The CDR3 here is CASSEGRGSEQYF. DNA of the CDR3: TGTGCCAGCAGTGAAGGGAGGGGTAGCGAGCAGTACTTC.

The rearrangement joins TRBV28 to TRBJ1-6; no firm D call. The CDR3 is made up of 12 amino acids. Germline values: CDR1 MDHEN, CDR2 SYDVKM. V was trimmed by 3 bases and J by 8 bases, leaving 5 bases between them. In DNA, the CDR3 is TGTGCCAGCAGTTTCGGGGATTCACCCCTCCACTTT. Its translation: CASSFGDSPLHF.

This clone has just one count. The rearrangement joins TRBV6-5 to TRBJ1-1; TRBD1 matches 9 bases. Looked up from germline, CDR1 is MNHEY and CDR2 is SVGAGI. The CDR3 loop spans 15 amino acids. After removal of 6 bases from V and 1 base from J, the junction contained 6 bases not matched to a gene. This chain's CDR3 is CASRRDRGGNTEAFF. The CDR3 DNA is TGTGCCAGCAGGCGTGACAGGGGGGGGAACACTGAAGCTTTCTTT.

The genes are TRBV5-1 and TRBJ1-3, with 11 bases matching TRBD1. The CDR3 has 17 residues. Germline V lookup: CDR1 SGHRS, CDR2 YFSETQ. With V trimmed by 2 bases and J by 0 bases, 4 bases remained unmatched. The CDR3 here is CASSLDGTGGSGNTIYF. DNA of the CDR3: TGCGCCAGCAGCTTAGACGGGACAGGGGGCTCTGGAAACACCATATATTTT. Looking up the rest from reference TRBV5-1 and TRBJ1-3 gives the full variable domain: KAGVTQTPRYLIKTRGQQVTLSCSPISGHRSVSWYQQTPGQGLQFLFEYFSETQRNKGNFPGRFSGRQFSNSRSEMNVSTLELGDSALYLCASSLDGTGGSGNTIYFGEGSWLTVV.

This sequence joins TRBV7-9 and TRBJ2-3; 7 nucleotides align to TRBD1. Per germline, CDR1 SEHNR and CDR2 FQNEAQ (reference sequence). V lost 4 bases, J lost 0 bases, and 10 bases stayed unmatched. There are 17 residues in the CDR3. CDR3 in amino acids: CASSWGQTGSSTDTQYF. CDR3 DNA sequence: TGTGCCAGCAGCTGGGGACAGACGGGGTCTAGCACAGATACGCAGTATTTT.

V usage is TRBV19 and J usage is TRBJ2-3; D is ambiguous. The length of the CDR3 is 11 residues. Trimming removed 7 bases from V and 6 bases from J, with 8 bases in between. The germline CDR1 and CDR2 sequences are LNHDA and SQIVND (reference sequence). CDR3 nucleotide sequence: TGTGCCAGTATGGGTTGGGATACGCAGTATTTT. Translation gives CASMGWDTQYF.

The chain couples TRBV4-1 to TRBJ2-3; D gene ambiguous. The V gene's germline CDR1 is MGHRA and CDR2 YSYEKL. The CDR3 length is 13 residues. V was cut by 0 bases and J by 7 bases, with 8 bases left in between. CDR3 sequence reads: CASSQDSYYTQYF. The DNA for the CDR3 is TGCGCCAGCAGCCAAGATTCCTATTATACGCAGTATTTT.

As for this clone: Other DNA sequences in the same sample also yield this CDR3. V is TRBV30 and J is TRBJ1-5; TRBD1 is a possible D gene (6 bases). V lost 3 bases and J lost 3, with 12 bases in between. This CDR3 region has 14 residues. The V gene's germline CDR1 is GTSNPN and CDR2 SVGIG (reference sequence). The CDR3 nucleotides are TGTGCCTGGAGGGGTCAGGGGAACAATCAGCCCCAGCATTTT. This encodes CAWRGQGNNQPQHF. The complete variable domain, with remaining parts taken from reference TRBV30 and TRBJ1-5, reads SQTIHQWPATLVQPVGSPLSLECTVEGTSNPNLYWYRQAAGRGLQLLFYSVGIGQISSEVPQNLSASRPQDRQFILSSKKLLLSDSGFYLCAWRGQGNNQPQHFGDGTRLSIL.

The chain employs TRBV19 and TRBJ1-2, with D maybe TRBD1 (6 bases). The ends were cut back, 5 bases at V and 4 bases at J, with 11 bases in the middle. The CDR3 covers 13 residues. Looked up from germline, CDR1 is LNHDA and CDR2 is SQIVND (reference sequence). The CDR3 here is CASSLDRFYGYTF. CDR3 in DNA: TGTGCCAGTAGTCTTGACAGGTTCTATGGCTACACCTTC.

The chain employs TRBV11-2 and TRBJ2-7; TRBD2 aligns across 8 bases. This CDR3 region has 17 residues. Germline CDR1 SGHAT, CDR2 FQNNGV. The junction had 14 bases not matched to a gene; V was cut back by 5 bases and J by 2 bases. CDR3 nucleotide sequence: TGTGCCAGCAGCCACCCCCGGGGGGGGGCCCTCACCTACGAGCAGTACTTC. As protein: CASSHPRGGALTYEQYF.